This T cell receptor (beta chain) was observed in a study of CD8 T cell repertoires and HIV-1 epitope variants. Worth noting for this clone: Its matching antigen is unknown.

This CDR3 is 13 amino acids long. The V end was cut by 0 bases, the J end by 4 bases, with 7 bases between. Germline values: CDR1 MNHNS, CDR2 SASEGT. Study-wide results and caveats: About 10 antigen-specific TCR beta clonotypes were found; five or six seemed cross-reactive to variants.

Clones were sequenced by immunoSEQ multiplex PCR, and TCRdb holds only the in-frame ones, with some missing. The data contain about 4,500 clones, approximately 70% of them singletons. Sample: cultured CD8+ T cells derived from PBMCs. The rearrangement uses TRBV6-1 and TRBJ2-7; D not resolved. This TCR derives from a male donor with HIV. This chain's CDR3 is CASSEATAYEQYF. CDR3 DNA sequence: TGTGCCAGCAGTGAAGCGACCGCATACGAGCAGTACTTC.